This TCR beta chain was obtained from a study of blood T cell repertoires in COVID-19. This clone came up a few times. Assay: immunoSEQ multiplex PCR; the TCRdb copy retains only in-frame clones and omits some. The sample has 150,000 or so clones, roughly 87% seen once. Germline loops: CDR1 SEHNR, CDR2 FQNEAQ (reference sequence). V dropped 4 bases and J dropped 7; count of bases not matched to a gene: 15. This CDR3 comprises 17 residues. The sequence derives from a woman aged 50 to 60 who had recovered from COVID-19. This chain connects TRBV7-9 to TRBJ2-2; 7 nucleotides align to TRBD1. Sequenced sample: PBMCs or T cells enriched from blood (not recorded which). CDR3 sequence (DNA): TGTGCCAGCAGCTCCCTGAGGGGGCTCGTCAAGGGCGGGGAGCTGTTTTTT. This translates into CASSSLRGLVKGGELFF.